The sequence of this T cell receptor beta chain was determined in a study of response to subunit inactivated influenza vaccine. TCRdb reprocessed the RT-PCR reads with MiXCR, giving one entry per CDR3 protein. The table includes about 540,000 distinct CDR3 sequences, less than 25% detected once. This clonotype was seen many times. A junction end diverges from the germline sequence, so it may reflect a read error. Germline V CDR1 and CDR2: SGHRS, YFSETQ. The CDR3 contains 15 residues. The same sample was also used in a study of T cells expressing NK-cell markers. As that report states: TCR beta cDNA was made by 5'RACE template switching with UMIs. The TCR beta repertoires originated in sorted CD3+CD56+NKG2C+, CD3+CD56+NKG2C- and CD3+CD56-NKG2C+ T cells. With an anti-gamma-delta TCR antibody, sorting in several experiments was kept to alpha-beta TCR T cells. The share of CD8+ T cells held by dominant NKG2C+ clonotypes was about 1.0-7.5% in several donors. For a few donors, these clonotypes were likewise the leading ones in the CD3+CD56-NKG2C+ fraction.

The clonotype was recovered from a man aged 50 to 59 who received an inactivated influenza vaccine. Source: CD4+ T cells sorted from PBMCs, taken about 11 days after vaccination. The chain joins TRBV5-1 to TRBJ2-2; 8 bases are a match to TRBD1. The CDR3 protein is CASSLGQGNTGELFF. The CDR3 nucleotides are TGTGCCAGTAGTCTCGGACAGGGAAACACCGGGGAGCTGTTTTTT.